Listed below are T cell receptor beta chains from one sample, sequenced in a study of blood T cell repertoires in COVID-19. Profiled with immunoSEQ multiplex PCR; TCRdb holds only in-frame clones, not every one. The profile shows 400,000 to 500,000 clones, around nine tenths of them singletons. The sequenced sample was PBMCs or T cells enriched from blood (not recorded which). These TCRs come from a young woman who had been exposed to COVID-19. Each CDR3 is given with its conserved first and last residue. The D gene is left open where the match is weak. Size is omitted from some rows. Given values are once, few, many or a class for expanded clones.

length: 15
V: TRBV15
D: -
size: -
J: TRBJ2-5
CDR3: CATSRDVTTHGTQYF
DNA: TGTGCCACCAGCAGAGATGTGACTACCCACGGGACCCAGTACTTC

length: 14
V: TRBV5-6
D: TRBD1
size: -
J: TRBJ1-1
CDR3: CASSSTGVNTEAFF
DNA: TGTGCCAGCAGCTCAACAGGGGTGAACACTGAAGCTTTCTTT

length: 14
V: TRBV28
D: TRBD1
size: -
J: TRBJ2-7
CDR3: CASSRTGPPYEQYF
DNA: TGTGCCAGCAGTCGGACAGGGCCCCCCTACGAGCAGTACTTC

length: 19
V: TRBV27
D: TRBD2
size: -
J: TRBJ2-5
CDR3: CASSTHRTGLALFEETQYF
DNA: TGTGCCAGCAGCACCCACCGTACAGGACTAGCATTGTTTGAAGAGACCCAGTACTTC

length: 12
V: TRBV7-8
D: TRBD1
size: -
J: TRBJ2-5
CDR3: CASSGDRGTQYF
DNA: TGTGCCAGCAGCGGGGACAGAGGGACCCAGTACTTC

length: 16
V: TRBV5-1
D: TRBD2
size: -
J: TRBJ2-1
CDR3: CASSLEMGLAGNEQFF
DNA: TGCGCCAGCAGCTTGGAAATGGGACTAGCGGGCAATGAGCAGTTCTTC

length: 13
V: TRBV27
D: -
size: -
J: TRBJ1-4
CDR3: CASSLISRQELFF
DNA: TGTGCCAGCAGTTTAATTTCTCGACAGGAACTGTTTTTT

length: 14
V: TRBV10-2
D: TRBD2
size: -
J: TRBJ2-1
CDR3: CASSGLAGVGEQFF
DNA: TGCGCCAGCAGTGGACTAGCGGGAGTTGGTGAGCAGTTCTTC

length: 15
V: TRBV7-2
D: TRBD2
size: -
J: TRBJ2-7
CDR3: CASSGGLAPSYEQYF
DNA: TGTGCCAGCAGCGGGGGACTAGCGCCTTCCTACGAGCAGTACTTC

length: 14
V: TRBV2
D: -
size: -
J: TRBJ2-2
CDR3: CASRSDSNTGELFF
DNA: TGTGCCAGCAGGTCGGACTCGAACACCGGGGAGCTGTTTTTT

length: 11
V: TRBV19
D: -
size: -
J: TRBJ1-1
CDR3: CASSPGLEAFF
DNA: TGTGCCAGTAGTCCGGGACTGGAAGCTTTCTTT

length: 14
V: TRBV3-1/TRBV3-2
D: -
size: -
J: TRBJ2-1
CDR3: CASSPWTLYNEQFF
DNA: TGTGCCAGCAGCCCATGGACTCTATACAATGAGCAGTTCTTC

length: 15
V: TRBV5-1
D: -
size: -
J: TRBJ1-4
CDR3: CASSQAGLGYEKLFF
DNA: TGCGCCAGCAGCCAGGCGGGGCTAGGGTATGAAAAACTGTTTTTT

length: 16
V: TRBV28
D: TRBD2
size: -
J: TRBJ2-1
CDR3: CASSGGLAELYNEQFF
DNA: TGTGCCAGCAGCGGGGGACTAGCGGAGCTCTACAATGAGCAGTTCTTC

length: 13
V: TRBV29-1
D: -
size: -
J: TRBJ1-5
CDR3: CSVESSPGQPQHF
DNA: TGCAGCGTTGAATCCTCTCCGGGTCAGCCCCAGCATTTT

length: 13
V: TRBV5-6
D: TRBD1
size: -
J: TRBJ1-4
CDR3: CASSLVQGGELFF
DNA: TGTGCCAGCAGCTTGGTACAGGGGGGAGAACTGTTTTTT

length: 12
V: TRBV6-5
D: -
size: -
J: TRBJ1-2
CDR3: CASSYSGYGYTF
DNA: TGTGCCAGCAGTTATAGCGGCTATGGCTACACCTTC

length: 13
V: TRBV6-5
D: TRBD2
size: -
J: TRBJ2-1
CDR3: CASYSGGDNEQFF
DNA: TGTGCCAGTTATAGCGGGGGGGACAATGAGCAGTTCTTC

length: 13
V: TRBV5-5
D: TRBD1
size: -
J: TRBJ2-7
CDR3: CACTGELDYEQYF
DNA: TGTGCCTGTACAGGGGAGTTAGACTACGAGCAGTACTTC

length: 15
V: TRBV27
D: -
size: once
J: TRBJ1-5
CDR3: CASSLFPYSNQPQHF
DNA: TGTGCCAGCAGTTTATTCCCCTATAGCAATCAGCCCCAGCATTTT

length: 14
V: TRBV19
D: -
size: -
J: TRBJ1-3
CDR3: CASTTPNSGNTIYF
DNA: TGTGCCAGTACCACACCCAACTCTGGAAACACCATATATTTT

length: 15
V: TRBV4-3
D: -
size: -
J: TRBJ1-2
CDR3: CASSQDSPGNYGYTF
DNA: TGCGCCAGCAGCCAAGACTCTCCAGGGAACTATGGCTACACCTTC

length: 14
V: TRBV18
D: -
size: -
J: TRBJ2-7
CDR3: CASSGLQGSYEQYF
DNA: TGTGCCAGCTCAGGCTTACAGGGCTCCTACGAGCAGTACTTC

length: 17
V: TRBV19
D: -
size: -
J: TRBJ1-6
CDR3: CASSIDSYSSYNSPLHF
DNA: TGTGCCAGTAGTATTGACAGCTACAGCTCCTATAATTCACCCCTCCACTTT

length: 12
V: TRBV2
D: -
size: -
J: TRBJ1-2
CDR3: CASTPGAYGYTF
DNA: TGTGCCAGCACGCCAGGGGCCTATGGCTACACCTTC

length: 16
V: TRBV5-6
D: TRBD1
size: -
J: TRBJ2-7
CDR3: CASSLGTGNNFYEQYF
DNA: TGTGCCAGCAGCTTAGGGACAGGGAATAATTTCTACGAGCAGTACTTC

length: 14
V: TRBV5-1
D: TRBD1
size: once
J: TRBJ1-2
CDR3: CASSLVGTGYGYTF
DNA: TGCGCCAGCAGCTTGGTTGGGACAGGGTATGGCTACACCTTC

length: 16
V: TRBV6-4
D: TRBD2
size: -
J: TRBJ2-1
CDR3: CASSSLGLAGHNEQFF
DNA: TGTGCCAGCAGTTCCTTGGGACTAGCGGGGCACAATGAGCAGTTCTTC

length: 16
V: TRBV5-4
D: TRBD2
size: -
J: TRBJ2-1
CDR3: CASSLPLAGSLNEQFF
DNA: TGTGCCAGCAGCTTACCGCTAGCGGGTAGCCTCAATGAGCAGTTCTTC

length: 15
V: TRBV18
D: TRBD1
size: -
J: TRBJ2-1
CDR3: CASSPGQGGVNEQFF
DNA: TGTGCCAGCTCACCAGGACAGGGTGGAGTCAATGAGCAGTTCTTC

length: 12
V: TRBV15
D: -
size: -
J: TRBJ1-1
CDR3: CATSFKGNEAFF
DNA: TGTGCCACCAGCTTCAAGGGGAATGAAGCTTTCTTT

length: 16
V: TRBV11-2
D: TRBD2
size: -
J: TRBJ2-1
CDR3: CASSLTRLAGNNEQFF
DNA: TGTGCCAGCAGCTTGACCCGACTAGCGGGAAACAATGAGCAGTTCTTC

length: 13
V: TRBV24-1
D: -
size: once
J: TRBJ2-1
CDR3: CATSDFPVNEQFF
DNA: TGTGCCACCAGTGATTTTCCCGTTAATGAGCAGTTCTTC

length: 16
V: TRBV7-2
D: TRBD2
size: -
J: TRBJ2-7
CDR3: CASSLAPTSREYEQYF
DNA: TGTGCCAGCAGCTTAGCGCCGACTAGCAGAGAGTACGAGCAGTACTTC

length: 14
V: TRBV10-1
D: -
size: -
J: TRBJ2-1
CDR3: CASSESSLNNEQFF
DNA: TGCGCCAGCAGTGAGTCGTCGCTAAACAATGAGCAGTTCTTC

length: 13
V: TRBV4-3
D: -
size: few
J: TRBJ2-1
CDR3: CASRQDLSDEQFF
DNA: TGCGCCAGCAGACAAGACCTTAGCGATGAGCAGTTCTTC

length: 15
V: TRBV5-1
D: -
size: -
J: TRBJ2-3
CDR3: CASSLAGGGTDTQYF
DNA: TGCGCCAGCAGCTTGGCAGGAGGGGGCACAGATACGCAGTATTTT

length: 15
V: TRBV5-1
D: -
size: -
J: TRBJ1-6
CDR3: CASSLAPGVESPLHF
DNA: TGCGCCAGCAGCTTAGCCCCAGGGGTAGAATCACCCCTCCACTTT

length: 16
V: TRBV5-1
D: TRBD1
size: -
J: TRBJ2-2
CDR3: CASSYGTGVATGELFF
DNA: TGCGCCAGCAGCTACGGGACAGGGGTGGCCACCGGGGAGCTGTTTTTT

length: 11
V: TRBV10-3
D: -
size: -
J: TRBJ1-5
CDR3: CAISGEQPQHF
DNA: TGTGCCATCAGCGGGGAGCAGCCCCAGCATTTT

length: 16
V: TRBV13
D: -
size: -
J: TRBJ1-3
CDR3: CASSSSHGEGGNTIYF
DNA: TGTGCCAGCAGCTCCTCCCACGGCGAGGGAGGAAACACCATATATTTT

length: 18
V: TRBV6-4
D: TRBD2
size: -
J: TRBJ2-3
CDR3: CASSVPSAGLAGTDTQYF
DNA: TGTGCCAGCAGTGTACCCTCGGCGGGACTAGCGGGAACAGATACGCAGTATTTT

length: 13
V: TRBV6-5
D: -
size: -
J: TRBJ2-7
CDR3: CASSYGRFYEQYF
DNA: TGTGCCAGCAGTTACGGCAGGTTCTACGAGCAGTACTTC

length: 16
V: TRBV18
D: -
size: -
J: TRBJ1-3
CDR3: CASSPVSGDSGNTIYF
DNA: TGTGCCAGCTCACCAGTTTCGGGGGACTCTGGAAACACCATATATTTT

length: 17
V: TRBV3-1/TRBV3-2
D: -
size: -
J: TRBJ2-1
CDR3: CASSQDARSSSYNEQFF
DNA: TGTGCCAGCAGCCAAGATGCCCGGAGCAGCTCCTACAATGAGCAGTTCTTC

length: 13
V: TRBV27
D: -
size: few
J: TRBJ2-7
CDR3: CASSFHRHYEQYF
DNA: TGTGCCAGCAGTTTTCACAGGCACTACGAGCAGTACTTC

length: 14
V: TRBV7-8
D: TRBD2
size: -
J: TRBJ2-7
CDR3: CASSPLAGSSEQYF
DNA: TGTGCCAGCAGCCCCCTAGCGGGATCCAGCGAGCAGTACTTC

length: 14
V: TRBV27
D: TRBD1
size: -
J: TRBJ1-5
CDR3: CASASGTGNLPQHF
DNA: TGTGCCAGTGCTTCCGGGACAGGGAATCTTCCCCAGCATTTT

length: 14
V: TRBV5-1
D: TRBD2
size: once
J: TRBJ2-7
CDR3: CASTTTSGTYEQYF
DNA: TGCGCCAGCACGACGACTAGCGGAACCTACGAGCAGTACTTC

length: 14
V: TRBV7-2
D: TRBD2
size: -
J: TRBJ2-3
CDR3: CASSLVAGGDTQYF
DNA: TGTGCCAGCAGCTTAGTAGCGGGGGGAGATACGCAGTATTTT

length: 15
V: TRBV19
D: -
size: -
J: TRBJ2-1
CDR3: CASSLDYSSYNEQFF
DNA: TGTGCCAGTAGTTTGGACTACAGCTCCTACAATGAGCAGTTCTTC

length: 14
V: TRBV6-5
D: -
size: -
J: TRBJ1-2
CDR3: CASSYSRGSVGYTF
DNA: TGTGCCAGCAGTTACTCCCGAGGATCGGTTGGCTACACCTTC

length: 17
V: TRBV4-2
D: -
size: -
J: TRBJ2-1
CDR3: CASSPGRQGPIQGEQFF
DNA: TGTGCCAGCAGCCCCGGGAGGCAGGGGCCCATTCAGGGTGAGCAGTTCTTC

length: 15
V: TRBV19
D: TRBD1
size: -
J: TRBJ1-1
CDR3: CASSLGQWGNTEAFF
DNA: TGTGCCAGTAGTCTGGGACAGTGGGGGAACACTGAAGCTTTCTTT

length: 15
V: TRBV4-1
D: TRBD1
size: -
J: TRBJ2-2
CDR3: CASSQEDRGLGELFF
DNA: TGCGCCAGCAGCCAAGAGGACAGGGGGCTGGGGGAGCTGTTTTTT

length: 15
V: TRBV7-3
D: TRBD1
size: -
J: TRBJ1-1
CDR3: CASSLTIGQGTEAFF
DNA: TGTGCCAGCAGCTTAACGATCGGACAGGGCACTGAAGCTTTCTTT

length: 16
V: TRBV5-5
D: TRBD1
size: -
J: TRBJ1-1
CDR3: CASSPDGTGRNTEAFF
DNA: TGTGCCAGCAGCCCGGACGGGACAGGGAGGAACACTGAAGCTTTCTTT

length: 18
V: TRBV4-1
D: -
size: -
J: TRBJ2-1
CDR3: CASSQGVGASSSYNEQFF
DNA: TGCGCCAGCAGCCAAGGAGTTGGGGCTTCCAGCTCCTACAATGAGCAGTTCTTC

length: 18
V: TRBV12-5
D: TRBD1
size: -
J: TRBJ2-3
CDR3: CASGLDRQGVPSTDTQYF
DNA: TGTGCTAGTGGTTTGGACCGACAGGGAGTGCCCTCGACAGATACGCAGTATTTT

length: 15
V: TRBV6-1
D: TRBD1
size: -
J: TRBJ1-1
CDR3: CASSDRRGRNTEAFF
DNA: TGTGCCAGCAGTGATAGGAGGGGGCGGAACACTGAAGCTTTCTTT